These 26 T cell receptor beta chains were sequenced from one sample in a study of cytomegalovirus exposure and HLA in healthy donors. Use of 60 Vbeta and 13 Jbeta primers characterized the PCR. Only in-frame clones appear in the TCRdb table, and some are missing; sequencing was by immunoSEQ multiplex PCR. The sample shows roughly 98,000 clones, 65% to 80% of them seen only once. The source material was PBMCs. The receptors were gathered from a female donor in good health and CMV-seropositive.

This clone was counted between two and nine times. The rearrangement links TRBV30 to TRBJ1-1; no clear D. V lost 0 bases, J lost 5 bases, and 13 bases lay in between. The CDR3 has 14 residues. Per germline, CDR1 GTSNPN and CDR2 SVGIG (reference sequence). The CDR3 loop is CAWSVQRFGTEAFF. The CDR3 DNA reads TGTGCCTGGAGTGTACAAAGATTTGGTACTGAAGCTTTCTTT.

The rearrangement joins TRBV5-1 to TRBJ2-7; tentative D call: TRBD2 (6 bases). Trimming removed 2 bases at V and 2 bases at J, with 14 bases between. The CDR3 extends over 15 amino acids. Germline-derived CDR1 and CDR2 are SGHRS and YFSETQ. The CDR3 loop reads CASSFSQAGPYEQYF. The CDR3 coding sequence is TGCGCCAGCAGCTTTTCACAAGCGGGCCCCTACGAGCAGTACTTC.

The chain carries TRBV11-2 and TRBJ1-5, with TRBD1 as a possible D gene (6 bases). Trimming took 3 bases from V and 7 from J, leaving 10 bases between them. CDR3 size: 13 residues. In germline, CDR1 is SGHAT, CDR2 FQNNGV. The DNA of the CDR3 is TGTGCCAGCAGCTTCGGACAGAGGCAGCCCCAGCATTTT. Translated, it gives CASSFGQRQPQHF.

Concerning this clone itself: The junction departs from germline at one end; a sequencing error may be responsible. V gene TRBV4-1 combines with J gene TRBJ2-7; 7 bases line up with TRBD2. Germline V gives CDR1 MGHRA, CDR2 YSYEKL. CDR3 length: 13 amino acids. The CDR3 is CASSHGPAGRVHF. The CDR3, as DNA: TGCGCCAGCAGCCACGGGCCGGCAGGGAGGGTGCACTTC.

The CDR3 is CASSSTGVGNIQYF. The CDR3 region has the DNA TGTGCCAGCAGTTCCACAGGGGTTGGAAACATTCAGTACTTC. The rearrangement joins TRBV28 to TRBJ2-4; 7 positions match TRBD1. Germline V lookup: CDR1 MDHEN, CDR2 SYDVKM. The CDR3 runs to 14 residues. J gave up 6 bases and V 4 bases, and 6 bases lay outside the gene matches.

The rearrangement links TRBV30 to TRBJ2-3; 13 bases are shared with TRBD2. From germline, CDR1 is GTSNPN and CDR2 SVGIG (reference sequence). The CDR3 sequence is 15 residues long. V was clipped by 0 bases and J by 5 bases; unmatched bases: 2. CDR3 loop: CAWSVLAGGKDTQYF. CDR3 DNA sequence: TGTGCCTGGAGTGTACTAGCGGGAGGGAAAGATACGCAGTATTTT.

The rearrangement joins TRBV7-2 to TRBJ2-7, with 11 bases identical to TRBD2. Losses at the gene ends were 5 bases for V and 4 bases for J; bases not matched to a gene: 10. This CDR3 comprises 16 residues. Germline V gene data show CDR1 as SGHTA and CDR2 as FQGNSA. The DNA for the CDR3 is TGTGCCAGCAGCCCAGTCGGGGGACTAGCGGTATACGAGCAGTACTTC. It yields the protein CASSPVGGLAVYEQYF. The complete variable domain, with remaining parts taken from reference TRBV7-2 and TRBJ2-7, reads GAGVSQSPSNKVTEKGKDVELRCDPISGHTALYWYRQSLGQGLEFLIYFQGNSAPDKSGLPSDRFSAERTGGSVSTLTIQRTQQEDSAVYLCASSPVGGLAVYEQYFGPGTRLTVT.

The chain is built from TRBV6-1 and TRBJ2-4; 8 bases map to TRBD1. Trimming at V came to 1 base and at J to 2 bases, leaving 4 bases not matched to a gene. CDR3 length equals 16 residues. From germline, CDR1 is MNHNS and CDR2 SASEGT. The chain's CDR3 is CASSEGQGMSKNIQYF. The CDR3 nucleotides are TGTGCCAGCAGTGAAGGACAGGGGATGTCCAAAAACATTCAGTACTTC.

The genes are TRBV30 and TRBJ1-1; D gene unclear. The V end was cut by 2 bases, the J end by 6 bases, with 10 bases between. Germline loops: CDR1 GTSNPN, CDR2 SVGIG (reference sequence). The CDR3 sequence is 12 residues long. CDR3 sequence (DNA): TGTGCCTGGAGTACCCGACAACCTGAAGCTTTCTTT. Translating it yields CAWSTRQPEAFF.

The chain is built from TRBV7-3 and TRBJ2-1; possible D gene TRBD1, 7 bases. The CDR3 consists of 15 residues. Trimming left V 0 bases short and J 5 bases short, with 11 bases between. Germline CDR1 SGHTA, CDR2 FQGTGA. Here the CDR3 DNA reads TGTGCCAGCAGCTTAACGCGGGACAGCCACAATGAGCAGTTCTTC. Amino acid sequence: CASSLTRDSHNEQFF.

This clone turned up a few times. The V gene is TRBV2, the J gene TRBJ2-1; no reliable D call. The CDR3 loop spans 13 amino acids. Germline CDR1 reads SNHLY; CDR2 reads FYNNEI. Trimming removed 3 bases at V and 7 bases at J, with 10 bases between. The CDR3 DNA is TGTGCCAGCAGTGATTCCCTCTTGAATGAGCAGTTCTTC. Translated, it gives CASSDSLLNEQFF.

The sample holds one count of this clone. The chain combines TRBV4-3 with TRBJ2-3; D is possibly TRBD1 (6 bases). Germline lookup yields CDR1 LGHNA and CDR2 YSLEER. The CDR3 sequence is 15 residues long. With 0 bases removed from V and 0 bases from J, the gap between germline ends came to 7 bases. CDR3 DNA sequence: TGCGCCAGCAGCCAAGAGGGGGCTAGCACAGATACGCAGTATTTT. As protein: CASSQEGASTDTQYF.

V gene TRBV28 combines with J gene TRBJ2-7, with 10 bases identical to TRBD1. V gave up 5 bases and J gave up 5 bases; unmatched junction bases: 9. From germline, CDR1 is MDHEN and CDR2 SYDVKM. The CDR3 has 15 amino acids. In nucleotides, the CDR3 is TGTGCCAGCAGTCCCTGGACAGGGGGAAGGGACGAGCAGTACTTC. Translating gives CASSPWTGGRDEQYF.

This rearrangement joins TRBV28 to TRBJ1-6; 12 nucleotides agree with TRBD1. Germline lookup yields CDR1 MDHEN and CDR2 SYDVKM. Trimming at V came to 7 bases and at J to 14 bases, leaving 12 bases not matched to a gene. The CDR3 covers 15 residues. This chain's CDR3 is CASTSPGQGAQSLHF. The DNA for the CDR3 is TGTGCCAGCACTAGCCCGGGACAGGGGGCGCAGTCCCTCCACTTT.

This clone was recorded a few times. V usage is TRBV4-1 and J usage is TRBJ2-6; no firm D call. CDR1 and CDR2 (germline): MGHRA, YSYEKL. This CDR3 is 14 amino acids long. Trimming left V 2 bases short and J 0 bases short, with 2 bases between. The CDR3: CASSQLSGANVLTF. CDR3 in DNA: TGCGCCAGCAGCCAACTCTCTGGGGCCAACGTCCTGACTTTC.

The chain joins TRBV7-2 to TRBJ1-1, with D perhaps matching TRBD1 (5 bases). The germline V gene has CDR1 SGHTA and CDR2 FQGNSA. With 1 base removed from V and 3 bases from J, the gap between germline ends came to 6 bases. The CDR3 spans 13 residues. The CDR3: CASSLVGDTEAFF. CDR3 DNA: TGTGCCAGCAGCTTAGTAGGGGACACTGAAGCTTTCTTT.

The chain couples TRBV5-1 to TRBJ2-1, with 11 bases that match TRBD2. J lost 7 bases, V lost 6 bases, and 9 bases had no gene match. CDR1 and CDR2 from the germline V gene are SGHRS and YFSETQ. The CDR3 is 15 amino acids. CDR3: CASNPLAGGGNEQFF. DNA for the CDR3: TGCGCCAGCAACCCTCTAGCGGGGGGAGGAAATGAGCAGTTCTTC.

The chain uses TRBV7-2 and TRBJ1-2, with 9 bases identical to TRBD1. CDR1 is SGHTA, CDR2 FQGNSA, per germline. This CDR3 is 15 amino acids long. Germline trimming cut 3 bases from V and 2 bases from J; bases unmatched to any gene: 4. CDR3 nucleotide sequence: TGTGCCAGCAGCTTGGGACAGGGTTTCAACTATGGCTACACCTTC. Translating it yields CASSLGQGFNYGYTF.

The chain has TRBV11-3 and TRBJ2-1, with 8 positions matching TRBD2. V shed 6 bases and J 6 bases; nucleotides not matched to a gene: 7. The germline gives CDR1 SGHNT, CDR2 YENEEA. The CDR3 extends over 14 amino acids. The CDR3 coding sequence is TGTGCCAGCAGATCAAGGACTAGCAGCAATGAGCAGTTCTTC. It codes for CASRSRTSSNEQFF.

This chain links TRBV18 with TRBJ2-2; a possible D gene is TRBD1 (5 bases). Trimming stripped 2 bases from V and 6 bases from J, with 10 bases between. The CDR3 runs to 14 residues. Per the germline V gene, CDR1 is KGHSH and CDR2 is LQKENI. The CDR3 coding sequence is TGTGCCAGCTCACCAGGGGCCGGGCCCGGGGAGCTGTTTTTT. Protein sequence: CASSPGAGPGELFF. The variable domain in full, completed from reference TRBV18 and TRBJ2-2, reads NAGVMQNPRHLVRRRGQEARLRCSPMKGHSHVYWYRQLPEEGLKFMVYLQKENIIDESGMPKERFSAEFPKEGPSILRIQQVVRGDSAAYFCASSPGAGPGELFFGEGSRLTVL.

The J gene is TRBJ1-5, the V gene TRBV28; D remains unclear. The V end was cut by 3 bases, the J end by 2 bases, with 8 bases between. Germline V gene lookup returns CDR1 MDHEN and CDR2 SYDVKM. The CDR3 contains 14 residues. In nucleotides, the CDR3 is TGTGCCAGCAGTTTGGGGAGAGGCAATCAGCCCCAGCATTTT. Translated: CASSLGRGNQPQHF.

The rearrangement joins TRBV2 to TRBJ2-2; D is possibly TRBD2 (5 bases). Germline V lookup: CDR1 SNHLY, CDR2 FYNNEI. V shed 3 bases and J shed 0 bases, with 11 bases lying between them. The CDR3 contains 16 residues. CDR3 amino acids: CASSEPRGSNTGELFF. CDR3 sequence (DNA): TGTGCCAGCAGTGAGCCCCGGGGATCGAACACCGGGGAGCTGTTTTTT.

The chain employs TRBV6-1 and TRBJ1-1; 7 bases line up with TRBD1. Germline trimming cut 4 bases from V and 1 base from J; bases unmatched to any gene: 3. Germline CDR1 is MNHNS and CDR2 is SASEGT. CDR3 length: 14 residues. Here the CDR3 DNA reads TGTGCCAGCAGTGCAGACAGGGCGAACACTGAAGCTTTCTTT. It codes for CASSADRANTEAFF.

The chain combines TRBV5-4 with TRBJ2-3; D may be TRBD2 (6 bases). CDR3 length: 15 residues. V was clipped by 5 bases and J by 0 bases, with 13 bases between them. Germline loops: CDR1 SGHNT, CDR2 YYREEE (reference sequence). CDR3 sequence reads: CASRPELASTDTQYF. The CDR3, as DNA: TGTGCCAGCAGGCCGGAGCTAGCGAGCACAGATACGCAGTATTTT.

The table lists this clone with a few counts. V usage is TRBV6-1 and J usage is TRBJ1-4; weak D call: TRBD1 (5 bases). Looked up from germline, CDR1 is MNHNS and CDR2 is SASEGT. V was cut by 5 bases and J by 3 bases, with 13 bases left in between. This CDR3 is built from 15 residues. CDR3 sequence reads: CASSSTRVPNEKLFF. CDR3 bases: TGTGCCAGCAGTAGTACCAGGGTTCCTAATGAAAAACTGTTTTTT.

This chain joins TRBV14 and TRBJ2-6; D perhaps matches TRBD1 (5 bases). The CDR3 length is 15 residues. The V end lost 4 bases, the J end lost 4 bases, and 11 bases lay between the germline ends. CDR1 is SGHDN and CDR2 is FVKESK in the germline V gene. As DNA, the CDR3 is TGTGCCAGCAGCCTTCAGGGCTCAGGGGCCAACGTCCTGACTTTC. This encodes CASSLQGSGANVLTF.